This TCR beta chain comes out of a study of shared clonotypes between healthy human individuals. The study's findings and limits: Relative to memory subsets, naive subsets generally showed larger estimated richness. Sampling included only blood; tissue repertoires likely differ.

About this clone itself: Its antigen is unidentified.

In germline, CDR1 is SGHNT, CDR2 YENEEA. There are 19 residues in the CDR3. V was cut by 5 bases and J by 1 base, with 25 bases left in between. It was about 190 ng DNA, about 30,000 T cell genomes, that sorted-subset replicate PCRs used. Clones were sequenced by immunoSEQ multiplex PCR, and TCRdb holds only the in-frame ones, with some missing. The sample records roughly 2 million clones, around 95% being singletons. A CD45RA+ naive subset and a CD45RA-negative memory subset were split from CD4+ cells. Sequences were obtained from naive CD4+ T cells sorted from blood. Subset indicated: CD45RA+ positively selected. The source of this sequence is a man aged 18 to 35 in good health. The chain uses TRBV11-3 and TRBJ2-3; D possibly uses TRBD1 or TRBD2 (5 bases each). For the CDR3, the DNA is TGTGCCAGCAGCCATCCTGGACAAGGGAGAAGATCGGGCACAGATACGCAGTATTTT. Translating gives CASSHPGQGRRSGTDTQYF. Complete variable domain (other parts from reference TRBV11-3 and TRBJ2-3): EAGVVQSPRYKIIEKKQPVAFWCNPISGHNTLYWYLQNLGQGPELLIRYENEEAVDDSQLPKDRFSAERLKGVDSTLKIQPAELGDSAVYLCASSHPGQGRRSGTDTQYFGPGTRLTVL.